This T cell receptor (beta chain) was observed in a study of cytomegalovirus exposure and HLA in healthy donors. Study-wide results and limits: Roughly uniform sequencing depth across donors was assumed, possibly incorrectly. By HLA locus, TCR association rates varied in a later analysis, with DRB1 showing the most and HLA-C the fewest.

With respect to this clone: What it recognizes is unknown.

The PCR had 60 Vbeta and 13 Jbeta primers. The assay was immunoSEQ multiplex PCR, and TCRdb's table has in-frame clones only and misses some. The sample lists about 76,000 clones; nearly 80% were seen once. The CDR3 loop spans 15 amino acids. The junction had 4 bases not matched to a gene; V was cut back by 2 bases and J by 2 bases. Per germline, CDR1 MGHRA and CDR2 YSYEKL. Input material: PBMCs. This chain links TRBV4-1 with TRBJ2-3; 7 nucleotides match TRBD1. This receptor was taken from a woman between 40 and 55 years old in good health and CMV-seropositive. CDR3 region: CASSQTGTVTDTQYF. Here the CDR3 DNA reads TGCGCCAGCAGCCAAACCGGGACAGTCACAGATACGCAGTATTTT.